A few counts support the clone carrying this T cell receptor beta chain. The data originate from a study of T-cell memory formation after mild COVID-19. V was cut by 5 bases and J by 4 bases, with 14 bases left in between. The CDR3 is made up of 14 amino acids. TCRdb re-analysed the 5' RACE reads in MiXCR, keeping a single row per CDR3 protein. This sample yields hundreds of thousands of distinct CDR3 sequences, of which roughly 20% are seen a single time; about 8.4% belongs to the top ten. The TCR comes from an adult woman who had mild COVID-19 (a few samples of this study predate the infection). Cell type and time point are not known. Source material: PBMCs or a T cell subset sorted from them (not recorded which). The V and J genes are TRBV12-3 or TRBV12-4 and TRBJ1-1, with D uncertain. In DNA, the CDR3 is TGTGCCAGCAGTCCCAGTACCCTGGGCACTGAAGCTTTCTTT. It translates to CASSPSTLGTEAFF.